Below, 6 T cell receptor beta chains from the same sample are listed, as sequenced in a study of beta chain features in type 1 diabetes. These TCRs are of unknown antigen specificity. cDNA synthesis used the whole RNA isolate, giving expressed TCRB sequences. Assay used: immunoSEQ multiplex PCR; TCRdb lists only in-frame clones, some missing. The table shows some 280,000 clones, with roughly an eighth occurring only once. General study points: People with Type 1 diabetes carried modestly yet significantly shorter TCRB CDR3s in all four CD4+ subsets.

The sequenced sample was naive CD4+ T cells from blood. The source of these receptors is a young man with type 1 diabetes.

This clone was seen a few times. The chain is built from TRBV14 and TRBJ2-1; D may be TRBD2 (5 bases). The CDR3 covers 13 residues. Germline V CDR1 and CDR2: SGHDN, FVKESK. V gave up 0 bases and J gave up 12 bases, with 12 bases separating them. The CDR3 is CASSQERERAQFF. CDR3 nucleotides: TGTGCCAGCAGCCAAGAGAGGGAACGCGCGCAGTTCTTC.

The V gene is TRBV7-8, the J gene TRBJ1-1, with no clear D. CDR3 length: 13 amino acids. Trimming stripped 0 bases from V and 6 bases from J, with 8 bases between. Germline CDR1 reads SGHVS; CDR2 reads FQNEAQ. CDR3 in amino acids: CASSLASGSEAFF. CDR3 bases: TGTGCCAGCAGCTTAGCGTCCGGGTCTGAAGCTTTCTTT.

The chain has TRBV7-2 and TRBJ2-1; TRBD1 agrees at 8 bases. Germline loops: CDR1 SGHTA, CDR2 FQGNSA. This CDR3 region has 13 residues. The V and J ends lost 3 bases and 8 bases, in that order; junction bases with no gene match: 3. The CDR3, as DNA: TGTGCCAGCAGCTTTTCAGGGGGCGATGAGCAGTTCTTC. Its protein is CASSFSGGDEQFF.

Details on this clone: Other DNA sequences from this sample encode an identical CDR3 as well. This chain joins TRBV9 and TRBJ2-3, with unresolved D. With 0 bases removed from V and 0 bases from J, the gap between germline ends came to 5 bases. CDR3 length equals 14 residues. CDR1 and CDR2 from the germline V gene are SGDLS and YYNGEE. The CDR3 protein is CASSVGLSTDTQYF. The CDR3 region has the DNA TGTGCCAGCAGCGTAGGACTTAGCACAGATACGCAGTATTTT.

This clone occurred a few times. This sequence joins TRBV29-1 and TRBJ2-3; weak D call: TRBD1 (6 bases). Germline V gene data show CDR1 as SQVTM and CDR2 as ANQGSEA. The CDR3 is 14 amino acids. Trimming removed 5 bases from V and 6 bases from J, with 18 bases in between. CDR3 nucleotides: TGCAGCGTTTCCTTAGGGGGACCCAGCGATACGCAGTATTTT. This gives the protein CSVSLGGPSDTQYF.

The sample holds a few counts of this clone. V and J are TRBV11-1 and TRBJ2-6; D may be TRBD2 (5 bases). V was pared by 2 bases and J by 2 bases, with 10 bases between. Germline V gives CDR1 SGHAT, CDR2 FQDESV (reference sequence). The CDR3 is 16 amino acids. CDR3 DNA sequence: TGTGCCAGCAGCTTAACGGGAACCACTGGGGCCAACGTCCTGACTTTC. Protein: CASSLTGTTGANVLTF.